This TCR beta chain was sequenced in a study of CD8+ T cells in alopecia areata. The wider study: Treated patients took oral tofacitinib at 5 to 10 mg twice daily. Percentage of affected scalp area was the basis on which treated patients' severity was scored.

Sequencing templates came from extracted RNA that was reverse transcribed into cDNA. The assay was immunoSEQ multiplex PCR, and TCRdb's table has in-frame clones only and misses some. The sample lists 150,000 to 200,000 clones, roughly 66% occurring once. As to treatment: oral pan-JAK inhibitor, 5-10 mg twice daily. Sampling of alopecia areata patients yielded lesional scalp punch biopsies as well as peripheral blood. Regarding this clone: Its antigen remains unknown.

General study findings and limits: Since there was just one nonresponder, nobody can yet say how baseline CD8+ expansion ties to response.

This CDR3 is 15 amino acids long. J gave up 5 bases and V 0 bases, and 3 bases lay outside the gene matches. The germline V gene encodes CDR1 MGHRA and CDR2 YSYEKL. The chain couples TRBV4-1 to TRBJ2-5; 10 nucleotides match TRBD2. The source was CD4+ T cells sorted from blood, collected at week 24, from a patient treated with tofacitinib. This clonotype was obtained from a human donor with alopecia areata. CDR3 loop: CASSQDTSGDETQYF. The CDR3 DNA reads as TGCGCCAGCAGCCAAGATACTAGCGGGGATGAGACCCAGTACTTC.